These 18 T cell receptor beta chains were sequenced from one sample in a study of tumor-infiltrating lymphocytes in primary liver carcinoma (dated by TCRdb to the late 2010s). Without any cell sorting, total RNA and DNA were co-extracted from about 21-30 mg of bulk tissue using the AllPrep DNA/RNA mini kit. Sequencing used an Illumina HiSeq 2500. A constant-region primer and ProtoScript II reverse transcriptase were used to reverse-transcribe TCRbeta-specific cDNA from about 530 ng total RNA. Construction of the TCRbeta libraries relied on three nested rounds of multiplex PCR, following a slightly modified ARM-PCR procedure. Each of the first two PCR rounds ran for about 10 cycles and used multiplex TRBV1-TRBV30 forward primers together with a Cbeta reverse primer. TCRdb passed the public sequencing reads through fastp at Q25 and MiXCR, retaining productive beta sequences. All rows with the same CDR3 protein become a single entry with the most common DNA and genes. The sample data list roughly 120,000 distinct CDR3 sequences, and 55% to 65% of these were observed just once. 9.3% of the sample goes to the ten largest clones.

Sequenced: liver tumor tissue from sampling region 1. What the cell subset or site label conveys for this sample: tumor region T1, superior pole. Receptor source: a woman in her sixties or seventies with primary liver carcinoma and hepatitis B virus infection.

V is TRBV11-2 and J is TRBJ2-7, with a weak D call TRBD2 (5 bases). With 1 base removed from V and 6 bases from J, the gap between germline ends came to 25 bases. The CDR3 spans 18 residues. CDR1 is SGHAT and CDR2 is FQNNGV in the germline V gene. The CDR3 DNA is TGTGCCAGCAGCTTAGTGTTCCGACTAATGTCGGTGTTGCGCGAGCAGTACTTC. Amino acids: CASSLVFRLMSVLREQYF. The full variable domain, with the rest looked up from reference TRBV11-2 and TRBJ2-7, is EAGVAQSPRYKIIEKRQSVAFWCNPISGHATLYWYQQILGQGPKLLIQFQNNGVVDDSQLPKDRFSAERLKGVDSTLKIQPAKLEDSAVYLCASSLVFRLMSVLREQYFGPGTRLTVT.

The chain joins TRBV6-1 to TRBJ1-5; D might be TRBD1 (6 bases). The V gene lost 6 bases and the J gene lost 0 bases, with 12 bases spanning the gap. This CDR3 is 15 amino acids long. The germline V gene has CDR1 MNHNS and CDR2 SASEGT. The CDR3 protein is CASRLAGDSNQPQHF. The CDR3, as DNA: TGTGCCAGCAGGCTGGCAGGGGATAGCAATCAGCCCCAGCATTTT.

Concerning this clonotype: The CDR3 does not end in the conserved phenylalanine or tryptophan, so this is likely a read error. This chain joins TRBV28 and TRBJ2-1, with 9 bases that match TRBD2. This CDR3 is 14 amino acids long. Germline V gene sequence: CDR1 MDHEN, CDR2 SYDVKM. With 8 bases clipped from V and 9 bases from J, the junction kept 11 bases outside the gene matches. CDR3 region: CASQISGSKIEQFL. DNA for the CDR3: TGTGCCAGCCAGATTAGCGGGAGCAAAATTGAGCAGTTCTTA.

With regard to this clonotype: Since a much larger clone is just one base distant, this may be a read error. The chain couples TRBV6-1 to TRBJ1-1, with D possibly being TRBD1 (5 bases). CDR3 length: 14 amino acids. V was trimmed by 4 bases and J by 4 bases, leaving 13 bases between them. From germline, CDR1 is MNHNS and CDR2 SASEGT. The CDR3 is CASSAGWTGTEAFF. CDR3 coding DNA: TGTGCCAGCAGTGCAGGGTGGACCGGCACTGAAGCTTTCTTT.

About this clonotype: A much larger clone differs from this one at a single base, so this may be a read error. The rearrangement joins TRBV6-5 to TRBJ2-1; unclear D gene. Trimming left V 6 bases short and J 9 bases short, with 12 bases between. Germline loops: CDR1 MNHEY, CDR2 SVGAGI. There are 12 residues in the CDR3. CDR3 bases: TGTGCCAGCAGCCCTAGAAGGAGTGAGCAGTTCTTC. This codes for CASSPRRSEQFF.

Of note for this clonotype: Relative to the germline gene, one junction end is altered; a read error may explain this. The CDR3 DNA reads as TGCTCCAGCAGTTTAGGGACTAGCGGGAGGCCGTCCTACAATGAGCAGTTCTTC. It is translated as CSSSLGTSGRPSYNEQFF. This chain uses TRBV12-3 or TRBV12-4 with TRBJ2-1; 15 positions match TRBD2. The CDR3 extends over 18 amino acids.

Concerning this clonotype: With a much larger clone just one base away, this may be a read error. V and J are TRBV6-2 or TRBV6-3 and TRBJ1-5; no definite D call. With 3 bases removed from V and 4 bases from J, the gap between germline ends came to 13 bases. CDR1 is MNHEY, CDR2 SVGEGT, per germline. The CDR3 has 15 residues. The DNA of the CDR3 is TGTGCCAGCAGTTATGTGGGCCTGAGGAATCAGCCCCAGCATTTT. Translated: CASSYVGLRNQPQHF.

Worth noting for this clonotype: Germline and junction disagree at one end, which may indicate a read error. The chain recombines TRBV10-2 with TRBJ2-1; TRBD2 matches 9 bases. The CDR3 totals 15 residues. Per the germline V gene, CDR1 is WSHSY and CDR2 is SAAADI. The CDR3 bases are TGCGACAGCAAACGACTAGCGGACCACTACAATGAGCAGTTCTTC. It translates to CDSKRLADHYNEQFF.

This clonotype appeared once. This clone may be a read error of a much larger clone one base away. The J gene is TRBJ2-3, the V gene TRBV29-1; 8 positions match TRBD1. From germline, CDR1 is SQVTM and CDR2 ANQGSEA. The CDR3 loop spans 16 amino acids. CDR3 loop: CSVGQLQGGGTDMQYF. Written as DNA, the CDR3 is TGCAGCGTCGGGCAATTACAGGGGGGAGGCACAGATATGCAGTATTTT.

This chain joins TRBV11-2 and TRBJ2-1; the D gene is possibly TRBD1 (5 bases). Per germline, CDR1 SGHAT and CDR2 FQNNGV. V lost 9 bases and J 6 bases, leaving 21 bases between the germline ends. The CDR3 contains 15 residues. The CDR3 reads CASTIFQGLVNEQFF. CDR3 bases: TGTGCCAGTACCATATTCCAGGGCTTGGTCAATGAGCAGTTCTTC.

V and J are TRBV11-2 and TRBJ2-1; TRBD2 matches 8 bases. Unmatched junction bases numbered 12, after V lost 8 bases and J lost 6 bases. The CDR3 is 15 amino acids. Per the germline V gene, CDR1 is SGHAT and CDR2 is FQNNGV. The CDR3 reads CASDWASGFSNEQFF. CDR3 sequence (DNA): TGTGCCAGCGACTGGGCTAGCGGGTTTAGCAATGAGCAGTTCTTC.

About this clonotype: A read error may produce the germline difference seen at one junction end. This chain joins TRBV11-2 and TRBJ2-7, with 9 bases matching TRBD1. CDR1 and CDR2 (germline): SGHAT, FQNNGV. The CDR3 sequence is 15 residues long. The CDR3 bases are TGTGCCGGCAGCTTAGAAAAGGGACAGGGCTACGAGCAGTGCTTC. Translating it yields CAGSLEKGQGYEQCF.

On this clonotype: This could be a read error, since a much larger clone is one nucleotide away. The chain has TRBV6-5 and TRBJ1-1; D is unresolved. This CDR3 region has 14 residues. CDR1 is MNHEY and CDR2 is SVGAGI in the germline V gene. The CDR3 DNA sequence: TGTGTCAGCAGTTCCGGACGTCCAGTTCCTGAAGCTTTCTTT. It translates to CVSSSGRPVPEAFF.

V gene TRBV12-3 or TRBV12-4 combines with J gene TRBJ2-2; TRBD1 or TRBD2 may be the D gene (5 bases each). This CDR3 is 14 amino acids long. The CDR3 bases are TGTGTCGGCAGTTTGAGTGGGGACGGGATCATGCTGTTTTTT. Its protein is CVGSLSGDGIMLFF.

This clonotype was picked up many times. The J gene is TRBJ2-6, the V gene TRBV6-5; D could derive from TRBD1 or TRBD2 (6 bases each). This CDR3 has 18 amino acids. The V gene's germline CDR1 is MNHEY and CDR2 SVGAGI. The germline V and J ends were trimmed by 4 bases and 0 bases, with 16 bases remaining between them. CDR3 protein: CASSLGGHGSSGANVLTF. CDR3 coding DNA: TGTGCCAGCAGTTTAGGGGGACACGGGAGCTCTGGGGCCAACGTCCTGACTTTC.

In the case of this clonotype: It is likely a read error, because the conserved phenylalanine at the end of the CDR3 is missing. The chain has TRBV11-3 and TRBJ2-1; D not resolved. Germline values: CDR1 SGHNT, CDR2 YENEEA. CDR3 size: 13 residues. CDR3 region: CAGSFSGNNEQFS. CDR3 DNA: TGTGCCGGCAGCTTTTCCGGTAACAATGAGCAGTTCTCC.

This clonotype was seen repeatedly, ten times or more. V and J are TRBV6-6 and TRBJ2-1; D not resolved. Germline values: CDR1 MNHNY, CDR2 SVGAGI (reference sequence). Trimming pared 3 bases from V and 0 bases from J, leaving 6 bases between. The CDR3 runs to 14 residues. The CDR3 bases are TGTGCCAGCAGTTATGAGAGCTCCTACAATGAGCAGTTCTTC. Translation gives CASSYESSYNEQFF.

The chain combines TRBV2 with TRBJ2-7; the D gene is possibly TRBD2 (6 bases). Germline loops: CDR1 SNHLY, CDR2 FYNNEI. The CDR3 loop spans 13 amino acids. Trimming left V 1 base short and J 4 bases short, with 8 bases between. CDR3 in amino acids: CASSEGLAYEQYF. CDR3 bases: TGTGCCAGCAGTGAAGGTCTAGCGTACGAGCAGTACTTC.